A selection of T cell receptor beta chains follows, all from one sample in a study of T cells in Graves' hyperthyroidism and ophthalmopathy. TCRdb reanalysed the multiplex PCR reads using MiXCR and keeps one entry per CDR3 protein. The repertoire includes a few hundred thousand distinct CDR3 sequences, 35% to 50% of them detected once, and around 47% sits in the top ten. Sequenced material: peripheral blood or thyroid tissue (not recorded which). These receptors originate from an adult woman with Graves' disease, either hyperthyroidism or ophthalmopathy (not recorded which). The CDR3 runs from the conserved cysteine through the conserved F or W. A D gene is named only where the DNA matches it firmly. Clone size, where shown, is once, few, many, or a class for clones that have expanded.

TRBJ1-1 | . | many | TRBV19 | TGTGCCAGTAGGCGGCTGAACACTGAAGCTTTCTTT | CASRRLNTEAFF
TRBJ1-2 | . | . | TRBV11-2 | TGTGCCAGCTCACCGACACTATTACAGGACCTGGATGGCTACACCTTC | CASSPTLLQDLDGYTF
TRBJ1-2 | TRBD1 | few | TRBV28 | TGTGCCAGCAGCCAGGGGGCGAGGGCCTATGGCTACACCTTC | CASSQGARAYGYTF
TRBJ1-1 | TRBD1 | many | TRBV7-9 | TGTGCCAGCACTTCTACCTGGACAGGAATAAACACTGAAGCTTTCTTT | CASTSTWTGINTEAFF
TRBJ1-5 | . | once | TRBV20-1 | TGCAGTGCTATTAAGGCAGGGGCCAATAGCAATCAGCCCCAGCATTTT | CSAIKAGANSNQPQHF
TRBJ1-2 | TRBD1 | . | TRBV25-1 | TGTGCCAGCAGTTGGACAGGGACTAACTATGGCTACACCTTC | CASSWTGTNYGYTF
TRBJ2-5 | TRBD1 | few | TRBV11-2 | TGTGCCAGCAGCTTCGTGGGACAGGGGGTTTGGGGAGAGACCCAGTACTTC | CASSFVGQGVWGETQYF
TRBJ2-5 | . | . | TRBV20-1 | TGCAGTGCTAGAGCGCTTCGCAGTTTTGAGACCCAGTACTTC | CSARALRSFETQYF
TRBJ1-1 | . | . | TRBV7-2 | TGTGCCAGCAGCTTAACCCGAATGGCTTTCTTT | CASSLTRMAFF
TRBJ1-2 | . | once | TRBV7-2 | TGTGCCAGCAGCTTAGCATCCTCAAGAAAGGGCTACACCTTC | CASSLASSRKGYTF
TRBJ2-7 | . | . | TRBV2 | TGTGCCAGCAGTGAGGGGGCCGTTTCCGAGCAGTACTTC | CASSEGAVSEQYF
TRBJ2-7 | . | . | TRBV29-1 | TGCAGCGCTACCTCTGAGGGAGGAATATACGAGCAGTACTTC | CSATSEGGIYEQYF
TRBJ2-7 | TRBD1 | . | TRBV6-2/TRBV6-3 | TGTGCCAGCAGTTACGAGACAGGGAGCTACGAGCAGTACTTC | CASSYETGSYEQYF
TRBJ2-2 | . | . | TRBV19 | TGTGCCACCACTGAGACCGGGGAGCTGTTTTTT | CATTETGELFF
TRBJ1-4 | . | many | TRBV7-9 | TGTGCCAGCAGCCCACAGGGTTCGACTAATGAAAAACTGTTTTTT | CASSPQGSTNEKLFF
TRBJ2-6 | TRBD1 | . | TRBV11-2 | TGTGCCAGCAGCCGTTCCGGGACAGGTGTCTCTGGGGCCAACGTCCTGACTTTC | CASSRSGTGVSGANVLTF
TRBJ2-5 | . | . | TRBV2 | TGTGCCAGCACACCCCGGGACACCGGGAAGACCCAGTACTTC | CASTPRDTGKTQYF
TRBJ1-5 | TRBD1 | . | TRBV10-3 | TGTGCCACCCTGGACAGGGAGGATCAGCCCCAGCATTTT | CATLDREDQPQHF
TRBJ2-3 | . | . | TRBV15 | TGTGCCACCAGCAGAGATCGTGGGAACACCTACCCAGATACGCAGTATTTT | CATSRDRGNTYPDTQYF
TRBJ2-5 | TRBD2 | . | TRBV20-1 | TGCAGTGCTAGAGTTGCACGGGGGGGGTGGACCCAGTACTTC | CSARVARGGWTQYF
TRBJ1-1 | . | few | TRBV10-2 | TGCGCCAGCACCGTTATCTTGAACACTGAAGCTTTCTTT | CASTVILNTEAFF
TRBJ1-4 | . | many | TRBV4-1 | TGCGCCAGCAGCCAAGCTTGGGGACCGATTAATGAAAAACTGTTTTTT | CASSQAWGPINEKLFF
TRBJ1-6 | . | many | TRBV2 | TGTGCCAGCAGTGTGGACAGAAATTCACCCCTCCACTTT | CASSVDRNSPLHF
TRBJ2-5 | TRBD1 | . | TRBV10-3 | TGTGCCATCAGGGGAGGACAGGGAGTGAAAGAGACCCAGTACTTC | CAIRGGQGVKETQYF
TRBJ1-1 | . | few | TRBV12-3/TRBV12-4 | TGTGCCAGCAGGGGAGAGGGCAGGGTGAACACTGAAGCTTTCTTT | CASRGEGRVNTEAFF
TRBJ1-4 | . | . | TRBV19 | TGTGCCAGTAGTAACAGCCGCGTGAATGAAAAACTGTTTTTT | CASSNSRVNEKLFF
TRBJ2-7 | TRBD2 | . | TRBV29-1 | TGCAGCGTGGACCCGTCTTACCAGCGGGGGACCTACGAGCAGTACTTC | CSVDPSYQRGTYEQYF
TRBJ1-6 | . | many | TRBV6-1 | TGTGCCAGCAGTGACCGGGGTTCCTATAATTCACCCCTCCACTTT | CASSDRGSYNSPLHF
TRBJ2-7 | TRBD1 | . | TRBV20-1 | TGCAGTGCTCGGGAAGGGACAGGGGAGCAGTACTTC | CSAREGTGEQYF